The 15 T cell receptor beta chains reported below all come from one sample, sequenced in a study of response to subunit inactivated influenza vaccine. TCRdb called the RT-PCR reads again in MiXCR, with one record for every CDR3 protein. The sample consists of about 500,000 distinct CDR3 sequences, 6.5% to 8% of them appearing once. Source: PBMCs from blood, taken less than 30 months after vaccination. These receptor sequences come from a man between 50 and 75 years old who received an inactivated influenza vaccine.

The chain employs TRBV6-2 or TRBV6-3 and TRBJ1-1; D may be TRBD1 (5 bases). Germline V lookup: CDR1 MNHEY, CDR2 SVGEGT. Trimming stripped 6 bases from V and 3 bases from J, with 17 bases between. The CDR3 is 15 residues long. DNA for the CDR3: TGTGCCAGCAGGGAATGGGGCACTCGGGACACTGAAGCTTTCTTT. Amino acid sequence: CASREWGTRDTEAFF.

CDR3 nucleotides: TGTGCCAGCAGCCAAGTGCTGACAAGGGGAAACAATGAGCAGTTCTTC. Protein sequence: CASSQVLTRGNNEQFF. The chain joins TRBV3-1 to TRBJ2-1, with a weak D call TRBD1 (5 bases). The CDR3 covers 16 residues. V lost 1 base and J 5 bases, leaving 15 bases between the germline ends. Germline CDR1 LGHDT, CDR2 YNNKEL (reference sequence).

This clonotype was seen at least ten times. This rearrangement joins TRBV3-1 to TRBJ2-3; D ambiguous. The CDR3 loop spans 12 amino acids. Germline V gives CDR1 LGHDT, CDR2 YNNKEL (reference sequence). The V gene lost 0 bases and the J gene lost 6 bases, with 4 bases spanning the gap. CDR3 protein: CASSQDTDTQYF. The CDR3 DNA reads TGTGCCAGCAGCCAAGACACGGATACGCAGTATTTT.

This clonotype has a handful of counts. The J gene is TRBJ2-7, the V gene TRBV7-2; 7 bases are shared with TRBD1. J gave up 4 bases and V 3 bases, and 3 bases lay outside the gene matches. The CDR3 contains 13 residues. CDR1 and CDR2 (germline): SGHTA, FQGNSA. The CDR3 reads CASSFGTEYEQYF. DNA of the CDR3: TGTGCCAGCAGCTTCGGGACAGAGTACGAGCAGTACTTC.

The DNA of the CDR3 is TGTGCCACCAGCTCTACAGGTAGTCAGCCCCAGCATTTT. Amino acid sequence: CATSSTGSQPQHF. The chain carries TRBV15 and TRBJ1-5, with TRBD1 as a possible D gene (5 bases). CDR3 size: 13 residues. Germline V lookup: CDR1 LNHNV, CDR2 YYDKDF (reference sequence). Trimming removed 5 bases from V and 6 bases from J, with 11 bases in between.

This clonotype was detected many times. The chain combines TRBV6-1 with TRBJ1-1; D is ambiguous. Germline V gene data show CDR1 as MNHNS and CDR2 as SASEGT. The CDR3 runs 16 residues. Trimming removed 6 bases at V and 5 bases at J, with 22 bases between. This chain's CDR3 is CASSPYYGEKGTEAFF. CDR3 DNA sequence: TGTGCCAGCAGCCCTTACTACGGGGAAAAGGGTACTGAAGCTTTCTTT.

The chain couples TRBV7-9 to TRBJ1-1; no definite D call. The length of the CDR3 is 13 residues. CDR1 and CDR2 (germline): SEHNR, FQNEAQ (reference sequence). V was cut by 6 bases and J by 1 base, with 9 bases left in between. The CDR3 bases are TGTGCCAGCAGAATCGACGGGAACACTGAAGCTTTCTTT. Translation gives CASRIDGNTEAFF. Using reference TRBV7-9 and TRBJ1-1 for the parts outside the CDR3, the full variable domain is DTGVSQNPRHKITKRGQNVTFRCDPISEHNRLYWYRQTLGQGPEFLTYFQNEAQLEKSRLLSDRFSAERPKGSFSTLEIQRTEQGDSAMYLCASRIDGNTEAFFGQGTRLTVV.

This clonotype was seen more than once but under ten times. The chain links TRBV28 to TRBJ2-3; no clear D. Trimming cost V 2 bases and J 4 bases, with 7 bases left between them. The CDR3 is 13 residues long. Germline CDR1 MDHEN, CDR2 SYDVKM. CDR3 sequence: CASSLRVSDTQYF. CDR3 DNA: TGTGCCAGCAGTTTAAGGGTATCAGATACGCAGTATTTT.

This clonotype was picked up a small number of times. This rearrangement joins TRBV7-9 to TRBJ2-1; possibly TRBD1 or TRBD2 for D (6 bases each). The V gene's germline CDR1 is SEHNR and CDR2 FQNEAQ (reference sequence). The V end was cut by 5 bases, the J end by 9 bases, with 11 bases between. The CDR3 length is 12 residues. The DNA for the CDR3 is TGTGCCAGCAGCCTAGAGGGGGGTGAGCAGTTCTTC. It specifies CASSLEGGEQFF.

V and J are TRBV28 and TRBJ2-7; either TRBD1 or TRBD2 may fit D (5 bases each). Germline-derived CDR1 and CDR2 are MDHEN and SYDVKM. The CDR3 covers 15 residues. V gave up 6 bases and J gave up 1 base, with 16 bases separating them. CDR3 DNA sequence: TGTGCCAGCAGAAGAACCGGGACGCGGTCCTACGAGCAGTACTTC. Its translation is CASRRTGTRSYEQYF. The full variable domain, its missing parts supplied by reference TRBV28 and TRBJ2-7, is DVKVTQSSRYLVKRTGEKVFLECVQDMDHENMFWYRQDPGLGLRLIYFSYDVKMKEKGDIPEGYSVSREKKERFSLILESASTNQTSMYLCASRRTGTRSYEQYFGPGTRLTVT.

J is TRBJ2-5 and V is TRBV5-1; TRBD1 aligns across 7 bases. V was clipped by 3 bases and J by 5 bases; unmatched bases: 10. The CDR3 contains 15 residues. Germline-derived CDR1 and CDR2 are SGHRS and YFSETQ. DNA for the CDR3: TGCGCCAGCAGCTCCGGGACAGCAAGTAGGGAGACCCAGTACTTC. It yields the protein CASSSGTASRETQYF.

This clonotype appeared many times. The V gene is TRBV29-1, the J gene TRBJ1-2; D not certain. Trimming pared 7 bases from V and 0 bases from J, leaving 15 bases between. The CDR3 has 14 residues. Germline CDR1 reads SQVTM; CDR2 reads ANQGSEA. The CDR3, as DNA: TGCAGCGCCCCTGGACCCTCTGCTAACTATGGCTACACCTTC. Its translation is CSAPGPSANYGYTF.

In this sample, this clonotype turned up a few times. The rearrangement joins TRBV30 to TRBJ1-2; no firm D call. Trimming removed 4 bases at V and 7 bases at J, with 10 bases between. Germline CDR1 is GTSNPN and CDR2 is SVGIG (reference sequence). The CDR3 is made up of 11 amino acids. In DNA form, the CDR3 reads TGTGCCTGGACGTGGGCAGGTGGCTACACCTTC. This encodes CAWTWAGGYTF.

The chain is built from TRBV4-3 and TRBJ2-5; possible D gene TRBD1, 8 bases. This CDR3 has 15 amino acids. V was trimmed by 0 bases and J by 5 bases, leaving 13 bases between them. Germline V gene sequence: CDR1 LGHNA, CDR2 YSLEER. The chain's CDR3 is CASSQDLQGGETQYF. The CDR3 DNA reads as TGCGCCAGCAGCCAAGATTTACAGGGGGGGGAGACCCAGTACTTC.

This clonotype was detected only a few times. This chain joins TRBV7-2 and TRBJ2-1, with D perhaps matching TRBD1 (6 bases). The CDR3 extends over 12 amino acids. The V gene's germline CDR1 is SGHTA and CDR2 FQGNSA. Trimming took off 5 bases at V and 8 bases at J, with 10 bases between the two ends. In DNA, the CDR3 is TGTGCCAGCAGCACACAGGGTTATGAGCAGTTCTTC. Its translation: CASSTQGYEQFF.